This TCR beta chain is from a study of blood T cells in healthy people across ages. Healthy individuals of Caucasian origin from Russia, aged 6 to 90, served as donors. This CDR3 is 13 amino acids long. The V gene lost 5 bases and the J gene lost 4 bases, with 12 bases spanning the gap. Germline V CDR1 and CDR2: SGHDT, YYEEEE. The use of a sample-barcoded 5' primer and a J-beta primer mix characterized a second PCR of about 7 to 12 cycles. TCRdb processed the 5' RACE reads anew with MiXCR; each CDR3 protein has one entry. The sample holds around 1,000,000 distinct CDR3 sequences, around two fifths seen once. This clonotype was recorded a few times. Its specificity is not known. The study's findings and limits: The lack of PBMC sorting stopped any conclusive naive versus antigen-experienced comparison. The fall in TCR beta diversity per million T cells was roughly linear with age. Greater diversity and more naive CD4+ cells were seen in long-lived donors than in aged donors.

The chain joins TRBV5-6 to TRBJ1-1; D call uncertain. The sequenced sample consisted of blood. The sequence was collected from a man younger than 30 in good health. CDR3 sequence (DNA): TGTGCCAGCAGGAGGTGGGGAGGCACTGAAGCTTTCTTT. Translating it yields CASRRWGGTEAFF.